This TCR beta chain is from a study of blood T cell repertoires in COVID-19. Data came from immunoSEQ multiplex PCR; TCRdb stores just in-frame clones and leaves some out. This table holds approximately 220,000 clones, about four fifths found once. This CDR3 spans 15 amino acids. V trimming: 2 bases; J trimming: 5 bases; junction bases outside the gene matches: 5. Germline V gene data show CDR1 as SGHAT and CDR2 as FQNNGV. This clonotype originated in a woman aged 40 to 50 with acute COVID-19. Input material: PBMCs or T cells enriched from blood (not recorded which). This sequence joins TRBV11-2 and TRBJ2-7, with 11 positions matching TRBD1. The CDR3 region has the DNA TGTGCCAGCAGCTTATCGGGACAGGGGGACCACGAGCAGTACTTC. It encodes CASSLSGQGDHEQYF.